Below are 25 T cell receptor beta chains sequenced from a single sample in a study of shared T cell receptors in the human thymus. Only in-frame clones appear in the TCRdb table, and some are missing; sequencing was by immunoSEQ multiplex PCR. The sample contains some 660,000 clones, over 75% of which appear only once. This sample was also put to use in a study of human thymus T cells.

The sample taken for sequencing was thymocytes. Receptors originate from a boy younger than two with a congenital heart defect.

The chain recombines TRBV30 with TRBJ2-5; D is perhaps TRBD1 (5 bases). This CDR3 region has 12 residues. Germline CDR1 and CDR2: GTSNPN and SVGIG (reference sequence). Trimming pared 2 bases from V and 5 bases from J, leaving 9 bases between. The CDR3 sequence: CAWSRGNETQYF. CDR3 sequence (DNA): TGTGCCTGGAGTAGGGGAAATGAGACCCAGTACTTC.

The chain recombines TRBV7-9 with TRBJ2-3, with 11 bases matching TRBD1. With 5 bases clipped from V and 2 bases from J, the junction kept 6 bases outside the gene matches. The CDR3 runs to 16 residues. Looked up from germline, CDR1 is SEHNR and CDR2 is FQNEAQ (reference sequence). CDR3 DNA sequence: TGTGCCAGCAGCGGACGGGACAGGGGGTTCACAGATACGCAGTATTTT. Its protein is CASSGRDRGFTDTQYF.

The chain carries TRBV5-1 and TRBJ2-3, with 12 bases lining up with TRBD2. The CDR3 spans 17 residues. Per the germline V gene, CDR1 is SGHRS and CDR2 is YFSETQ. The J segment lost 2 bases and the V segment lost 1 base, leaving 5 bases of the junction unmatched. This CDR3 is CASSLFGLAGYTDTQYF. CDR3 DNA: TGCGCCAGCAGCTTGTTCGGACTAGCGGGGTACACAGATACGCAGTATTTT.

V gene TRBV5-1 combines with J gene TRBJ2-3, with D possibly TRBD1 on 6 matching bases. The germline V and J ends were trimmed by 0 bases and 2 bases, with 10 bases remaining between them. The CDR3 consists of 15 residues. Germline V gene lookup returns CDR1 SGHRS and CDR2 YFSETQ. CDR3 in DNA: TGCGCCAGCAGCTTGGGAGGGACAAACACAGATACGCAGTATTTT. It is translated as CASSLGGTNTDTQYF.

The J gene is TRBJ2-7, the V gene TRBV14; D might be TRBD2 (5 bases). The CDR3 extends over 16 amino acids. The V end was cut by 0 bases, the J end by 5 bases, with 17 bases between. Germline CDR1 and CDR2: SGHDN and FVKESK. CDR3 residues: CASSQDQTAGSHEQYF. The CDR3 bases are TGTGCCAGCAGCCAAGATCAAACGGCGGGTAGCCACGAGCAGTACTTC.

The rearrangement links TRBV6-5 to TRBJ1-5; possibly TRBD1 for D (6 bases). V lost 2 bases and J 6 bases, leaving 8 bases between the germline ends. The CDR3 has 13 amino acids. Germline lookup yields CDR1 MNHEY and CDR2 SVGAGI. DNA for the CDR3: TGTGCCAGCAGTTACACACAGGGTCAGCCCCAGCATTTT. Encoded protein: CASSYTQGQPQHF.

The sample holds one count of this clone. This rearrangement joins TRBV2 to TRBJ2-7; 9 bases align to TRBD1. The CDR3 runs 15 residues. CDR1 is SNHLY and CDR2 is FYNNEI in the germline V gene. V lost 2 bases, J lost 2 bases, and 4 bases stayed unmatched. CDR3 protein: CASSERDRVPYEQYF. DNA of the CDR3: TGTGCCAGCAGTGAAAGGGACAGGGTTCCCTACGAGCAGTACTTC.

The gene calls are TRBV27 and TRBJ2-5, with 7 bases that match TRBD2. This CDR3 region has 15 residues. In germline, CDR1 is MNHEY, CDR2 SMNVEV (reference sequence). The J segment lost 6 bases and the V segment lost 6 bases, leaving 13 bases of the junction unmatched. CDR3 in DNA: TGTGCCAGCAGCTTTCGTGGCGGGAGTGGAAAGACCCAGTACTTC. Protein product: CASSFRGGSGKTQYF.

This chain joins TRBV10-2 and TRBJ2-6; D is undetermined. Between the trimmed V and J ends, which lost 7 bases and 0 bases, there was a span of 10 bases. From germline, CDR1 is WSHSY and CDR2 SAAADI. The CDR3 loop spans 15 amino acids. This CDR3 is CASTEPSSGANVLTF. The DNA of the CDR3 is TGCGCCAGCACGGAACCTAGCTCTGGGGCCAACGTCCTGACTTTC.

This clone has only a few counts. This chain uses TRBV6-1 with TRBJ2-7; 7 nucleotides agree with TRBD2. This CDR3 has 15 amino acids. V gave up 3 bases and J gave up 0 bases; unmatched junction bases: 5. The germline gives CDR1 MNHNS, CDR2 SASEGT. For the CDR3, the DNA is TGTGCCAGCAGTGAGACTAGCCGCCTCTCCTACGAGCAGTACTTC. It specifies CASSETSRLSYEQYF.

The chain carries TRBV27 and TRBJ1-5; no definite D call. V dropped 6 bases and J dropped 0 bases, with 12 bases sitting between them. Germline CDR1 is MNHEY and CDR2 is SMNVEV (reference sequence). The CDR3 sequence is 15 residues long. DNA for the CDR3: TGTGCCAGCAGACCTAATAGTTATAGCAATCAGCCCCAGCATTTT. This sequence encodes CASRPNSYSNQPQHF.

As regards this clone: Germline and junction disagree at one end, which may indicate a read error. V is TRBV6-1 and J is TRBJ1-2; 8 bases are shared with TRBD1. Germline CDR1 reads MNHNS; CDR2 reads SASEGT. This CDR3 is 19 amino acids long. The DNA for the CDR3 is TGTGCCAGCAGGGAAGGTAGGACAGGGACAGCCGCTCGGGTTGGAGGCTACACCTTC. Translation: CASREGRTGTAARVGGYTF.

The CDR3 protein is CASSFSSRTFQPQHF. DNA of the CDR3: TGTGCCAGCAGTTTCAGCTCCCGGACATTTCAGCCCCAGCATTTT. The chain couples TRBV28 to TRBJ1-5, with D perhaps TRBD1 (5 bases). Germline CDR1 MDHEN, CDR2 SYDVKM. The V end lost 3 bases, the J end lost 6 bases, and 15 bases lay between the germline ends. This CDR3 is 15 amino acids long.

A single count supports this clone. CDR3 nucleotides: TGCGCCAGCAGCCAAGATCAGGGACAGCATAACAGTAGCAATCAGCCCCAGCATTTT. Translating gives CASSQDQGQHNSSNQPQHF. The J gene is TRBJ1-5, the V gene TRBV4-1; TRBD1 matches 7 bases. Germline values: CDR1 MGHRA, CDR2 YSYEKL. There are 19 residues in the CDR3. V trimming: 0 bases; J trimming: 0 bases; junction bases outside the gene matches: 11.

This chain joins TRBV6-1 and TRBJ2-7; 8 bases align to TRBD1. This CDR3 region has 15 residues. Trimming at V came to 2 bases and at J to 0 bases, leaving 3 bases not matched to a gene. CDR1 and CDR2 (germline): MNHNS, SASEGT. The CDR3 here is CASSERTGNSYEQYF. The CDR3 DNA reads TGTGCCAGCAGTGAAAGGACAGGGAACTCCTACGAGCAGTACTTC.

This chain's CDR3 is CASSATLAGEQETQYF. CDR3 in DNA: TGCGCCAGCAGCGCTACTCTAGCGGGCGAACAAGAGACCCAGTACTTC. This chain joins TRBV5-1 and TRBJ2-5; 8 bases are a match to TRBD2. Germline V gives CDR1 SGHRS, CDR2 YFSETQ. This CDR3 comprises 16 residues. V trimming: 4 bases; J trimming: 2 bases; junction bases outside the gene matches: 10.

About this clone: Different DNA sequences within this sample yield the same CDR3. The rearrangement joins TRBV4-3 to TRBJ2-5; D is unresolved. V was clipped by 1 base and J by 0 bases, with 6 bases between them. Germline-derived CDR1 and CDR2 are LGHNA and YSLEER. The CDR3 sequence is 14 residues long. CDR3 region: CASSQARDQETQYF. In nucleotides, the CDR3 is TGCGCCAGCAGCCAAGCTAGAGACCAAGAGACCCAGTACTTC.

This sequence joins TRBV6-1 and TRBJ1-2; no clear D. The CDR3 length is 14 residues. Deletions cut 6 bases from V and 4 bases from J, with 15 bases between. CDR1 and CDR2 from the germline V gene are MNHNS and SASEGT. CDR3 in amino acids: CASRGGGRRYGYTF. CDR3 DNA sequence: TGTGCCAGCAGGGGAGGAGGGCGACGCTATGGCTACACCTTC.

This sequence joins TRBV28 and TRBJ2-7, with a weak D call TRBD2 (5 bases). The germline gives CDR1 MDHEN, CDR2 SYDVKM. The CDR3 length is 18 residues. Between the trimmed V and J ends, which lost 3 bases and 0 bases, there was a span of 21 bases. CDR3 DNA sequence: TGTGCCAGCAGTTTTAAGTCCTTGGCGGGTTCCCTCTCCTACGAGCAGTACTTC. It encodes CASSFKSLAGSLSYEQYF.

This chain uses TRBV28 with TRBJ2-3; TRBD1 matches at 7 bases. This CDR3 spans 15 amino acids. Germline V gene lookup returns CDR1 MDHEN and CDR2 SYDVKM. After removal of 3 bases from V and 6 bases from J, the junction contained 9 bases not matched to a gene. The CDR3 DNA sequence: TGTGCCAGCAGTTTGCCCGCGACAGGGCGGGATACGCAGTATTTT. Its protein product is CASSLPATGRDTQYF.

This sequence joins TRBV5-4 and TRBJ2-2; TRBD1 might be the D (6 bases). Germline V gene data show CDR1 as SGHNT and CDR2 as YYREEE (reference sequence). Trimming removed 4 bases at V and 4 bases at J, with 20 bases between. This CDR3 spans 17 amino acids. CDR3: CASSRTSDRRVTGELFF. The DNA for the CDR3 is TGTGCCAGCAGCAGGACCTCGGACAGACGGGTCACCGGGGAGCTGTTTTTT.

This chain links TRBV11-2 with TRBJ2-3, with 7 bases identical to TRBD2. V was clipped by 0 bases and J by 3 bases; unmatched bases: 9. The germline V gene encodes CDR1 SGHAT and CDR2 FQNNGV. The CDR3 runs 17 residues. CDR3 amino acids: CASSLEFGGSGTDTQYF. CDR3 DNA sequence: TGTGCCAGCAGCTTAGAGTTCGGCGGGAGCGGAACAGATACGCAGTATTTT. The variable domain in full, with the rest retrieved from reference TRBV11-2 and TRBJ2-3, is EAGVAQSPRYKIIEKRQSVAFWCNPISGHATLYWYQQILGQGPKLLIQFQNNGVVDDSQLPKDRFSAERLKGVDSTLKIQPAKLEDSAVYLCASSLEFGGSGTDTQYFGPGTRLTVL.

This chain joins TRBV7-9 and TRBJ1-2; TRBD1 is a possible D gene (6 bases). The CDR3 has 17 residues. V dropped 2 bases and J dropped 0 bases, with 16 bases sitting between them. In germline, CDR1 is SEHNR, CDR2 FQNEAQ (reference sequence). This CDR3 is CASSLNFQGPPNYGYTF. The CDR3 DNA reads TGTGCCAGCAGCTTAAATTTCCAGGGGCCTCCTAACTATGGCTACACCTTC.

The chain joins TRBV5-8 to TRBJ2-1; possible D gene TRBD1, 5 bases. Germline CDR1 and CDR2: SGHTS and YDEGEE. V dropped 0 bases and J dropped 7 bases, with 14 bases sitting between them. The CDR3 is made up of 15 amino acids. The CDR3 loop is CASSLACDRQNEQFF. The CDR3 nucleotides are TGTGCCAGCAGCTTGGCCTGTGACAGACAGAATGAGCAGTTCTTC.

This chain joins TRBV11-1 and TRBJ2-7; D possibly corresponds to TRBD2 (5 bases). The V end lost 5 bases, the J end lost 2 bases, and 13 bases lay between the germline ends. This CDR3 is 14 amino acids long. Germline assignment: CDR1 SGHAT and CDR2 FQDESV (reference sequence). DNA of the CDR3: TGTGCCAGCAGCCGAGACGGGGATCCCTACGAGCAGTACTTC. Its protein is CASSRDGDPYEQYF.